The 5 T cell receptor beta chains below were found in one sample sequenced in a study of brain T cells in children with intractable seizures. The assay was immunoSEQ multiplex PCR, and TCRdb's table has in-frame clones only and misses some. The table has hundreds of thousands of clones, about 94% seen once. The time point here: blood from clinic visit 5 months post-surgery; TSC patient then seizure free. Specimen: peripheral blood, collected less than 6 months after surgery. These receptors all come from a boy under two years old with tuberous sclerosis and intractable seizures.

The chain is built from TRBV9 and TRBJ1-6; D is unresolved. The CDR3 is made up of 13 amino acids. Germline CDR1 is SGDLS and CDR2 is YYNGEE. V lost 4 bases, J lost 11 bases, and 13 bases lay in between. CDR3: CASSPRPGPPLHF. For the CDR3, the DNA is TGTGCCAGCAGCCCGCGACCGGGCCCACCCCTCCACTTT.

The chain has TRBV3-1 (or the pseudogene TRBV3-2) and TRBJ2-7; 7 bases are shared with TRBD2. V was clipped by 1 base and J by 3 bases; unmatched bases: 6. CDR3 length equals 15 residues. Per germline, CDR1 LGHDT and CDR2 YNNKEL (reference sequence). CDR3 DNA sequence: TGTGCCAGCAGCCAAGCATCAGCGGGATACTACGAGCAGTACTTC. It is translated as CASSQASAGYYEQYF.

The chain is built from TRBV30 and TRBJ2-7, with D perhaps TRBD1 (6 bases). Looked up from germline, CDR1 is GTSNPN and CDR2 is SVGIG (reference sequence). Trimming left V 0 bases short and J 4 bases short, with 10 bases between. The CDR3 runs to 13 residues. This CDR3 reads CAWSVGRGYEQYF. CDR3 sequence (DNA): TGTGCCTGGAGTGTGGGCAGGGGTTACGAGCAGTACTTC.

The genes are TRBV29-1 and TRBJ2-7, with 11 bases aligning to TRBD1. The CDR3 loop spans 14 amino acids. Germline CDR1 and CDR2: SQVTM and ANQGSEA. After removal of 6 bases from V and 0 bases from J, the junction contained 4 bases not matched to a gene. DNA for the CDR3: TGCAGCGTGGGACAGGGGGTGTCCTCCTACGAGCAGTACTTC. It yields the protein CSVGQGVSSYEQYF.

J is TRBJ2-5 and V is TRBV30, with unresolved D. The length of the CDR3 is 12 residues. Germline lookup yields CDR1 GTSNPN and CDR2 SVGIG (reference sequence). Trimming shortened V by 4 bases and J by 1 base, and 7 bases separated the two germline ends. The CDR3 reads CAWTRAQETQYF. The CDR3 DNA follows: TGTGCCTGGACTAGAGCCCAAGAGACCCAGTACTTC.